This TCR beta chain originates from a study of T cell responses to AZD1222 COVID-19 vaccine. The CDR3 extends over 14 amino acids. V lost 4 bases, J lost 8 bases, and 6 bases stayed unmatched. Germline loops: CDR1 LGHDT, CDR2 YNNKEL (reference sequence). Clones were read by immunoSEQ multiplex PCR, and TCRdb kept only the in-frame ones, dropping some. The sample has about 130,000 clones, more than 70% seen once. The rearrangement uses TRBV3-1 (or the pseudogene TRBV3-2) and TRBJ1-4; 8 nucleotides agree with TRBD1. This receptor was identified in an adult in good health. The sequenced sample was peripheral blood, obtained on day 0 of AZD1222 vaccination. CDR3 bases: TGTGCCAGCAGCCGAGACAGGGGCATCGAAAAACTGTTTTTT. Translating gives CASSRDRGIEKLFF.